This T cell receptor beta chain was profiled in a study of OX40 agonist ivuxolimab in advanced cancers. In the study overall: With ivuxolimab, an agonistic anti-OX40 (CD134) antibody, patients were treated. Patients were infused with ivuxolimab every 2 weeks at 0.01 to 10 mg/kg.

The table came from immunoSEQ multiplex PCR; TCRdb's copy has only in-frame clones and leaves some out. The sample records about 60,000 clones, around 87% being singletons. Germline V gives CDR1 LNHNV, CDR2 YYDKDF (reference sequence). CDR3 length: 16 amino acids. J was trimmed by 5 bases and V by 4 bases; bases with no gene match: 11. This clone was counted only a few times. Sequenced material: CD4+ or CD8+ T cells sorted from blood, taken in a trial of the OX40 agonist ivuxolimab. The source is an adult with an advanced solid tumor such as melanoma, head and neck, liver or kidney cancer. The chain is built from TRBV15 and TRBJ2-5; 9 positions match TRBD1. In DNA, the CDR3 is TGTGCCACCAGCAACCTGGACAGGGGAAGGGCGGAGACCCAGTACTTC. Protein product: CATSNLDRGRAETQYF.